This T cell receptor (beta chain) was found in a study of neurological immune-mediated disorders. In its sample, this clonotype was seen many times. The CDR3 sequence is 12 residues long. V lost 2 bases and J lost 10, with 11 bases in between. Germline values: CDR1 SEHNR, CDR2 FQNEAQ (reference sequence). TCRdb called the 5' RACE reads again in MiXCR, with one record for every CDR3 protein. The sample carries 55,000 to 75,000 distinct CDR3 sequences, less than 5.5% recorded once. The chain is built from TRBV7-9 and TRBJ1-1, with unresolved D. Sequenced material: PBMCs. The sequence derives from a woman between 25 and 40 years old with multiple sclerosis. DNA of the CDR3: TGTGCCAGCAGCTTAATAACGGAAGGAGCTTTCTTT. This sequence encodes CASSLITEGAFF.